These 27 T cell receptor beta chains originate from one sample sequenced in a study of graft-versus-host responses after intestinal transplantation. Clones were read by immunoSEQ multiplex PCR, and TCRdb kept only the in-frame ones, dropping some. The table includes fewer than 20,000 clones, 38% detected once. The sequencing here drew on alloreactive CD4+ T cells from a mixed lymphocyte reaction culture, taken before intestinal transplant. The subset denotes: CFSE-low proliferating T cells sorted from approximately six-day pre-transplant mixed lymphocyte reaction (GvH or HvG direction). These receptors were taken from a human patient who received an intestinal transplant.

This chain uses TRBV7-8 with TRBJ1-6; 8 nucleotides match TRBD1. The junction had 2 bases not matched to a gene; V was cut back by 5 bases and J by 5 bases. There are 14 residues in the CDR3. Germline loops: CDR1 SGHVS, CDR2 FQNEAQ. The CDR3 sequence is CASSAQGDNSPLHF. The DNA for the CDR3 is TGTGCCAGCAGCGCACAGGGGGATAATTCACCCCTCCACTTT.

V usage is TRBV9 and J usage is TRBJ1-2; D call uncertain. V was pared by 0 bases and J by 8 bases, with 14 bases between. The CDR3 length is 14 residues. Germline-derived CDR1 and CDR2 are SGDLS and YYNGEE. The CDR3 bases are TGTGCCAGCAGCGTAGCTGGCAGGCAAACGGGCTACACCTTC. This codes for CASSVAGRQTGYTF.

This clone was found a few times. This chain uses TRBV6-1 with TRBJ1-1; D is undetermined. Germline V CDR1 and CDR2: MNHNS, SASEGT. V was shortened by 5 bases and J by 0 bases, with 13 bases between the two germline ends. This CDR3 has 15 residues. The CDR3 nucleotides are TGTGCCAGCAGTCCCCGACACTTATTGAACACTGAAGCTTTCTTT. Translated: CASSPRHLLNTEAFF.

CDR3 sequence reads: CASSFGRLTLNTEAFF. Here the CDR3 DNA reads TGTGCCAGCAGCTTTGGCAGGCTGACTTTGAACACTGAAGCTTTCTTT. The V call is TRBV5-8, the J call TRBJ1-1; D not certain. CDR3 length: 16 residues. The V gene's germline CDR1 is SGHTS and CDR2 YDEGEE. The ends were cut back, 2 bases at V and 0 bases at J, with 14 bases in the middle.

This chain links TRBV5-6 with TRBJ1-5; D may be TRBD1 (6 bases). This CDR3 spans 15 amino acids. Trimming took off 0 bases at V and 7 bases at J, with 14 bases between the two ends. Germline V lookup: CDR1 SGHDT, CDR2 YYEEEE. CDR3 amino acids: CASSLGGLRSQPQHF. CDR3 bases: TGTGCCAGCAGCTTGGGGGGGCTCCGCAGCCAGCCCCAGCATTTT.

Comment on this clone: Germline and junction disagree at one end, which may indicate a read error. V is TRBV5-1 and J is TRBJ2-1; 9 bases agree with TRBD2. Germline lookup yields CDR1 SGHRS and CDR2 YFSETQ. There are 15 residues in the CDR3. The CDR3 sequence is CASRLAGGGANEQFF. CDR3 bases: TGCGCCAGCAGATTGGCCGGCGGGGGGGCCAATGAGCAGTTCTTC.

This clone turned up a few times. The chain uses TRBV6-6 and TRBJ2-2; perhaps TRBD2 as D (6 bases). The CDR3 covers 15 residues. Trimming stripped 6 bases from V and 2 bases from J, with 13 bases between. Germline V gene lookup returns CDR1 MNHNY and CDR2 SVGAGI (reference sequence). The CDR3 here is CASSPGGRNTGELFF. The CDR3 DNA reads as TGTGCCAGCAGCCCCGGGGGTAGAAACACCGGGGAGCTGTTTTTT.

The gene calls are TRBV7-9 and TRBJ1-1, with 7 bases fitting TRBD1. After removal of 5 bases from V and 0 bases from J, the junction contained 6 bases not matched to a gene. Germline CDR1 and CDR2: SEHNR and FQNEAQ (reference sequence). This CDR3 comprises 15 residues. CDR3 DNA: TGTGCCAGCAGCCTTTTGACAGGGATGAACACTGAAGCTTTCTTT. Its protein product is CASSLLTGMNTEAFF.

Within the sample, this clone is medium-sized. The rearrangement uses TRBV6-6 and TRBJ2-7; D not resolved. Germline V lookup: CDR1 MNHNY, CDR2 SVGAGI (reference sequence). Between the trimmed V and J ends, which lost 7 bases and 7 bases, there was a span of 14 bases. The CDR3 consists of 12 residues. The CDR3 DNA reads as TGTGCCAGCACCGATAACCGTGGGGAGCAGTACTTC. Translated, it gives CASTDNRGEQYF.

The rearrangement joins TRBV15 to TRBJ1-1, with no clear D. Germline loops: CDR1 LNHNV, CDR2 YYDKDF (reference sequence). The CDR3 consists of 12 residues. V was cut by 0 bases and J by 10 bases, with 9 bases left in between. CDR3 in amino acids: CATSRDSALAFF. In DNA, the CDR3 is TGTGCCACCAGCAGAGATTCTGCATTAGCTTTCTTT.

V is TRBV7-9 and J is TRBJ1-2, with 8 bases aligning to TRBD1. There are 13 residues in the CDR3. Germline lookup yields CDR1 SEHNR and CDR2 FQNEAQ (reference sequence). V lost 2 bases to trimming and J lost 8 bases; unmatched junction nucleotides: 4. This chain's CDR3 is CASSLNRGIGYTF. In DNA, the CDR3 is TGTGCCAGCAGCTTAAACAGGGGGATAGGCTACACCTTC.

This clone was picked up one time. The rearrangement links TRBV10-2 to TRBJ1-4, with a tentative D call TRBD1 (6 bases). CDR1 is WSHSY, CDR2 SAAADI, per germline. CDR3 size: 17 residues. The germline V and J ends were trimmed by 7 bases and 0 bases, with 18 bases remaining between them. CDR3 protein: CASNDPGQSATNEKLFF. CDR3 sequence (DNA): TGCGCCAGCAACGACCCTGGACAGTCTGCAACTAATGAAAAACTGTTTTTT.

The J gene is TRBJ1-2, the V gene TRBV19; D is perhaps TRBD1 (5 bases). Trimming cost V 0 bases and J 4 bases, with 15 bases left between them. CDR1 is LNHDA, CDR2 SQIVND, per germline (reference sequence). CDR3 length: 16 residues. The CDR3 DNA follows: TGTGCCAGTAGTATAGAACCGGGACGCAAATCCTATGGCTACACCTTC. Protein product: CASSIEPGRKSYGYTF.

This clone was recorded a few times. The chain combines TRBV7-9 with TRBJ2-3; TRBD1 aligns across 7 bases. This CDR3 has 13 residues. Germline loops: CDR1 SEHNR, CDR2 FQNEAQ (reference sequence). V trimming: 6 bases; J trimming: 3 bases; junction bases outside the gene matches: 3. CDR3 loop: CASSSQGTDTQYF. CDR3 in DNA: TGTGCCAGCAGTTCACAGGGGACAGATACGCAGTATTTT.

The V call is TRBV4-2, the J call TRBJ2-5; 14 bases line up with TRBD2. The CDR3 has 19 amino acids. Germline V lookup: CDR1 LGHNA, CDR2 YNFKEQ. V lost 0 bases, J lost 5 bases, and 11 bases stayed unmatched. The chain's CDR3 is CASSQDGSRLAGGVETQYF. In DNA form, the CDR3 reads TGTGCCAGCAGCCAAGATGGCTCTAGACTAGCGGGGGGGGTGGAGACCCAGTACTTC.

This clone was seen a handful of times. The chain links TRBV5-4 to TRBJ2-7; 8 bases line up with TRBD2. The trim removed 0 bases at V and 6 bases at J, leaving 14 bases unmatched. Germline V gene sequence: CDR1 SGHNT, CDR2 YYREEE (reference sequence). This CDR3 is 17 amino acids long. In DNA, the CDR3 is TGTGCCAGCAGCTTGGGGGGGAGGCCCGGGGGGGATGGCGAGCAGTACTTC. Translation: CASSLGGRPGGDGEQYF.

The chain links TRBV18 to TRBJ2-5; possibly TRBD1 or TRBD2 for D (5 bases each). This CDR3 contains 12 residues. Germline V gives CDR1 KGHSH, CDR2 LQKENI. The V gene lost 1 base and the J gene lost 5 bases, with 5 bases spanning the gap. CDR3 sequence reads: CASSPRGETQYF. The CDR3 DNA sequence: TGTGCCAGCTCACCACGGGGGGAGACCCAGTACTTC.

This clone was observed a few times. This rearrangement joins TRBV5-1 to TRBJ2-5, with D tentatively TRBD1 (6 bases). The germline CDR1 and CDR2 sequences are SGHRS and YFSETQ. The CDR3 is made up of 14 amino acids. Deletions cut 0 bases from V and 2 bases from J, with 8 bases between. CDR3 nucleotide sequence: TGCGCCAGCAGCTTGGGGACAGTGCAAGAGACCCAGTACTTC. Amino acids: CASSLGTVQETQYF. The full variable domain, completed using reference TRBV5-1 and TRBJ2-5, is KAGVTQTPRYLIKTRGQQVTLSCSPISGHRSVSWYQQTPGQGLQFLFEYFSETQRNKGNFPGRFSGRQFSNSRSEMNVSTLELGDSALYLCASSLGTVQETQYFGPGTRLLVL.

This clone was found once. This chain joins TRBV27 and TRBJ2-2; D is unresolved. The germline CDR1 and CDR2 sequences are MNHEY and SMNVEV (reference sequence). Trimming stripped 4 bases from V and 6 bases from J, with 15 bases between. The CDR3 spans 15 residues. The CDR3 DNA is TGTGCCAGCAGTTCTTGGGAAGGTGGCGCCGGGGAGCTGTTTTTT. Protein sequence: CASSSWEGGAGELFF.

This chain connects TRBV19 to TRBJ2-1; D might be TRBD2 (7 bases). Germline V gene sequence: CDR1 LNHDA, CDR2 SQIVND (reference sequence). Trimming took 2 bases from V and 7 from J, leaving 21 bases between them. There are 17 residues in the CDR3. CDR3 sequence (DNA): TGTGCCAGTAGTATAACCGCTAGGGGGGCCGGGAGGAATGAGCAGTTCTTC. The encoded protein is CASSITARGAGRNEQFF.

The V gene is TRBV20-1, the J gene TRBJ2-3; unclear D gene. V was cut by 1 base and J by 3 bases, with 2 bases left in between. There are 11 residues in the CDR3. CDR1 and CDR2 from the germline V gene are DFQATT and SNEGSKA (reference sequence). As DNA, the CDR3 is TGCAGTGCTAGAGGAACAGATACGCAGTATTTT. It is translated as CSARGTDTQYF.

The V and J genes are TRBV28 and TRBJ1-5; TRBD1 aligns across 8 bases. The CDR3 has 15 residues. The germline gives CDR1 MDHEN, CDR2 SYDVKM. V trimming: 3 bases; J trimming: 4 bases; junction bases outside the gene matches: 5. As DNA, the CDR3 is TGTGCCAGCAGTTTTCCCGGGACAGGTAATCAGCCCCAGCATTTT. Its protein is CASSFPGTGNQPQHF. Drawing the rest from reference TRBV28 and TRBJ1-5, the complete variable domain is DVKVTQSSRYLVKRTGEKVFLECVQDMDHENMFWYRQDPGLGLRLIYFSYDVKMKEKGDIPEGYSVSREKKERFSLILESASTNQTSMYLCASSFPGTGNQPQHFGDGTRLSIL.

The V gene is TRBV6-1, the J gene TRBJ1-2; possibly TRBD1 for D (6 bases). This CDR3 comprises 14 residues. V was trimmed by 4 bases and J by 5 bases, leaving 14 bases between them. The V gene's germline CDR1 is MNHNS and CDR2 SASEGT. The CDR3 is CASSGGQGPYGYTF. CDR3 nucleotides: TGTGCCAGCAGTGGGGGGCAGGGACCTTATGGCTACACCTTC.

This chain joins TRBV19 and TRBJ2-2; TRBD2 matches at 7 bases. This CDR3 comprises 14 residues. The germline V gene has CDR1 LNHDA and CDR2 SQIVND (reference sequence). The trim removed 6 bases at V and 1 base at J, leaving 2 bases unmatched. DNA for the CDR3: TGTGCCAGTAGACTAGCGTGGAACACCGGGGAGCTGTTTTTT. Amino acid sequence: CASRLAWNTGELFF.

The V gene is TRBV6-5, the J gene TRBJ1-5; D gene ambiguous. The CDR3 is 15 residues long. Germline CDR1 MNHEY, CDR2 SVGAGI. The ends were cut back, 5 bases at V and 0 bases at J, with 11 bases in the middle. CDR3 amino acids: CASSGVGYSNQPQHF. The CDR3 DNA sequence: TGTGCCAGCAGTGGGGTAGGGTATAGCAATCAGCCCCAGCATTTT.

The J gene is TRBJ1-5, the V gene TRBV5-1; D might be TRBD1 (5 bases). V dropped 1 base and J dropped 3 bases, with 8 bases sitting between them. This CDR3 spans 14 amino acids. In germline, CDR1 is SGHRS, CDR2 YFSETQ. The CDR3 DNA sequence: TGCGCCAGCAGCTTGCAGGGTCCCAATCAGCCCCAGCATTTT. This sequence encodes CASSLQGPNQPQHF.

This clone has a handful of counts. This chain connects TRBV10-3 to TRBJ1-3; possible D gene TRBD1, 5 bases. From germline, CDR1 is ENHRY and CDR2 SYGVKD. Between the trimmed V and J ends, which lost 4 bases and 0 bases, there was a span of 13 bases. The CDR3 extends over 16 amino acids. CDR3 protein: CAISAGPLSSGNTIYF. For the CDR3, the DNA is TGTGCCATCAGTGCGGGACCCTTGAGCTCTGGAAACACCATATATTTT.